The 3 T cell receptor beta chains below were found in one sample sequenced in a study of blood T cell repertoires in COVID-19 (dated by TCRdb to the early 2020s). Library construction relied on the immunoSEQ multiplex PCR assay. TCRdb took over this immuneACCESS table, retaining in-frame rearrangements with V and J assigned. Such tables are incomplete; in checked studies, under half of the missing clones stem from an unresolved V gene, and the remainder is unexplained. The sample yields approximately 94,000 clones; roughly 90% were counted once. The ten largest clonotypes hold roughly 7.3% of the sample. Sequencing was done on a sample of peripheral blood. The receptors here all came from a man aged 25 to 45 in a cohort sampled during active COVID-19.

This sequence joins TRBV5-1 and TRBJ1-6; D gene unclear. V was shortened by 6 bases and J by 9 bases, with 19 bases between the two germline ends. CDR1 is SGHRS, CDR2 YFSETQ, per germline. This CDR3 is built from 15 residues. CDR3 DNA sequence: TGCGCCAGCACCCGGGAGGGAGGTATAACTTCACCCCTCCACTTT. Translated: CASTREGGITSPLHF.

The V call is TRBV7-6, the J call TRBJ2-2; TRBD2 aligns across 9 bases. This CDR3 has 15 amino acids. The J segment lost 3 bases and the V segment lost 1 base, leaving 0 bases of the junction unmatched. Per the germline V gene, CDR1 is SGHVS and CDR2 is FNYEAQ. For the CDR3, the DNA is TGTGCCAGCAGCTTAGGCGGGGGGGACACCGGGGAGCTGTTTTTT. It specifies CASSLGGGDTGELFF. The full variable domain, completed using reference TRBV7-6 and TRBJ2-2, is GAGVSQSPRYKVTKRGQDVALRCDPISGHVSLYWYRQALGQGPEFLTYFNYEAQQDKSGLPNDRFSAERPEGSISTLTIQRTEQRDSAMYRCASSLGGGDTGELFFGEGSRLTVL.

The chain combines TRBV5-1 with TRBJ2-1, with TRBD2 matching over 12 bases. The CDR3 is 15 residues long. CDR1 SGHRS and CDR2 YFSETQ come from the germline V gene. The V and J ends lost 5 bases and 9 bases, in that order; junction bases with no gene match: 9. CDR3 residues: CASSGLAGSAGEQFF. As DNA, the CDR3 is TGCGCCAGCAGTGGACTAGCGGGGTCCGCGGGTGAGCAGTTCTTC.